This note documents a single TCR beta chain sequence. The sample is drawn from a study of blood T cell repertoires in COVID-19. The wider study: Sites across the United States, Italy and Spain contributed samples from acute and convalescent COVID-19. The analysed material was cDNA or gDNA that came from T cells, B-cell-depleted T cells, or PBMCs.

This CDR3 spans 16 amino acids. Trimming removed 0 bases at V and 4 bases at J, with 15 bases between. CDR1 is MNHEY and CDR2 is SVGAGI in the germline V gene. In the authors' methods: Amplification with reference gene primers provided the estimates of nucleated cell counts. Sequencing was performed with immunoSEQ multiplex PCR; in TCRdb, only in-frame clones are kept and a portion is missing. That table is the source of V, J and clone size, and D and trimming were worked out from the DNA. The repertoire holds around 200,000 clones, with approximately 82% as singletons. This TCR came from a middle-aged man with active or convalescent COVID-19. The chain recombines TRBV6-5 with TRBJ1-2; TRBD1 is a possible D gene (6 bases). Sequenced material: peripheral blood. The CDR3 sequence is CASSYSSGTSIYGYTF. The DNA for the CDR3 is TGTGCCAGCAGTTACTCTTCCGGGACATCAATCTATGGCTACACCTTC.